A selection of T cell receptor beta chains follows, all from one sample in a study of T cell clonotyping in hematopoietic cell transplantation. Only in-frame clones appear in the TCRdb table, and some are missing; sequencing was by immunoSEQ multiplex PCR. The table lists more than 70,000 clones, about 96% of them singletons, with around 1.7% in the top ten. This specimen was peripheral blood mononuclear cells, taken before stem cell transplant. These receptors were taken from a woman aged 45-60 years with acute myeloid leukemia. Some clones in this sample may be carry-over from other donors' samples. Both conserved end residues are part of each CDR3. The D gene is left open where the match is weak. The listing skips clone size in some rows; elsewhere it reads once, few, many or a size class.

>TRBV5-8|-|TRBJ2-5|once
CASSFLAGRETQYF
TGTGCCAGCAGCTTTTTGGCAGGGCGGGAGACCCAGTACTTC
>TRBV28|-|TRBJ1-2|once
CASTNPPGRGGYGYTF
TGTGCCAGCACAAATCCCCCCGGGAGGGGCGGCTATGGCTACACCTTC
>TRBV5-1|-|TRBJ2-7|-
CASSLGRGIDRSSYEQYF
TGCGCCAGCAGCTTGGGTAGGGGGATTGACAGAAGCTCCTACGAGCAGTACTTC
>TRBV6-1|TRBD1|TRBJ2-7|once
CASSRLGQDLYEQYF
TGTGCCAGCAGTCGACTTGGACAGGACCTCTACGAGCAGTACTTC
>TRBV30|-|TRBJ1-6|few
CAWSVSWGDDSPLHF
TGTGCCTGGAGTGTAAGTTGGGGCGACGACTCACCCCTCCACTTT
>TRBV29-1|TRBD2|TRBJ2-1|few
CSAIGGTSRKGNEQFF
TGCAGCGCCATAGGGGGGACTAGTCGCAAGGGCAATGAGCAGTTCTTC
>TRBV19|-|TRBJ1-1|-
CASSRGVRPNTEAFF
TGTGCCAGTAGTCGGGGAGTCAGGCCGAACACTGAAGCTTTCTTT
>TRBV4-1|-|TRBJ1-5|once
CASSQDLRAATYSNQPQHF
TGCGCCAGCAGCCAAGATCTCAGGGCCGCTACCTATAGCAATCAGCCCCAGCATTTT
>TRBV27|TRBD1|TRBJ1-3|-
CASSFDRAPGNTIYF
TGTGCCAGCAGCTTCGACAGGGCGCCTGGAAACACCATATATTTT
>TRBV5-1|TRBD2|TRBJ2-1|-
CASSWTSGPKINEQFF
TGCGCCAGCAGCTGGACTAGCGGGCCAAAGATAAATGAGCAGTTCTTC
>TRBV5-1|-|TRBJ1-4|-
CASSHRGGLSGSNEKLFF
TGCGCCAGCAGCCACCGAGGGGGTTTATCGGGAAGTAATGAAAAACTGTTTTTT
>TRBV29-1|-|TRBJ1-2|-
CSVEDGYTTLYTF
TGCAGCGTTGAAGATGGCTACACCACGCTTTACACCTTC
>TRBV19|TRBD1|TRBJ1-5|-
CASSLGTGYSNQPQHF
TGTGCCAGTTCTCTCGGGACAGGATATAGCAATCAGCCCCAGCATTTT
>TRBV25-1|-|TRBJ2-1|-
CASSVGLSEQFF
TGTGCCAGCAGTGTAGGCCTAAGTGAGCAGTTCTTC
>TRBV5-1|TRBD1|TRBJ2-7|-
CASSLLGQGYEQYF
TGCGCCAGCAGCTTGCTGGGACAGGGCTACGAGCAGTACTTC
>TRBV9|TRBD2|TRBJ2-3|-
CASSVGWSAGGTDTQYF
TGTGCCAGCAGCGTAGGTTGGTCAGCGGGGGGCACAGATACGCAGTATTTT